Listed here is a single T cell receptor (beta chain). The data originate from a study of response to subunit inactivated influenza vaccine. TCRdb reprocessed the RT-PCR reads with MiXCR, giving one entry per CDR3 protein. The sample shows about 540,000 distinct CDR3 sequences, roughly a quarter of them seen only once. Germline-derived CDR1 and CDR2 are SGHTA and FQGNSA. This CDR3 region has 15 residues. V lost 1 base, J lost 6 bases, and 12 bases lay in between. The sample was also linked to a second study, of T cells expressing NK-cell markers. Turning to that study: A 5'RACE template switching approach incorporating UMIs was used to make TCR beta cDNA. Top CD8+ clonotypes included the dominant CD3+CD56+NKG2C+ clonotypes in six donors.

The receptor comes from a man between 50 and 59 years old who received an inactivated influenza vaccine. This chain links TRBV7-2 with TRBJ2-2; D is perhaps TRBD2 (5 bases). The sequencing used CD4+ T cells sorted from PBMCs, collected roughly 13 days after vaccination. CDR3 residues: CASSLVGSRAGELFF. CDR3 nucleotide sequence: TGTGCCAGCAGCTTAGTGGGCTCGAGGGCCGGGGAGCTGTTTTTT.